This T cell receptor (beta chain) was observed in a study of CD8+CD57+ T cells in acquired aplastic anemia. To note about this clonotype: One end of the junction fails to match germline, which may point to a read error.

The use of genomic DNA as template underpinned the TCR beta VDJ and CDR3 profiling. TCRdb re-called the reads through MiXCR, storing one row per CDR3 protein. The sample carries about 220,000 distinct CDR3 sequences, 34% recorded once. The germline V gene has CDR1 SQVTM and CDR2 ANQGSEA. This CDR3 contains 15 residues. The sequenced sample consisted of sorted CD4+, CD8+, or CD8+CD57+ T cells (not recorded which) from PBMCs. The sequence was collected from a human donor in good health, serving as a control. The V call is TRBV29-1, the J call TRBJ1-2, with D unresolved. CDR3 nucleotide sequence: TGCAGCGTTGCATCGAATATTGGTAGTAACTATGGCCACACCTTC. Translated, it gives CSVASNIGSNYGHTF.